This TCR beta chain is drawn from a study of T cells in tuberculosis. Background on the study: Sequenced TCRs come from CD1B-GMM tetramer-binding T cells. IGRA-negative adolescents, IGRA-positive adolescents with latent tuberculosis and adults with active tuberculosis formed this South African cohort. Regarding the study as a whole: Shorter CDR3-alpha in active tuberculosis partly drove smaller distances.

At study entry, adolescents had tuberculin skin tests and IGRA screening. This CDR3 has 15 amino acids. Germline trimming cut 2 bases from V and 8 bases from J; bases unmatched to any gene: 9. CDR1 is SGHRS and CDR2 is YFSETQ in the germline V gene. Generated by immunoSEQ multiplex PCR, the TCRdb table keeps only in-frame clones and is missing some. The sample lists just under 45,000 clones, 94% seen once, with under 2% in the top ten. Notes on this clone: The antigen remains undetermined.

The source is a donor aged 10 to 29 with latent tuberculosis or without tuberculosis infection. Some clones in this sample may be carry-over from other donors' samples. This chain connects TRBV5-1 to TRBJ2-1; 8 bases agree with TRBD1. Material for sequencing was PBMCs. The CDR3 DNA is TGCGCCAGCAGCTTCGGGCAGGGGGCGTCCCATGAGCAGTTCTTC. The encoded protein is CASSFGQGASHEQFF.